This TCR beta chain was sequenced during a study of cytomegalovirus exposure and HLA in healthy donors. Across the whole study: The study's early data release held tens of millions of unique TCRs from HLA-typed donors. Study-wide findings and caveats: Per a later analysis, roughly 17,000 TCR beta sequences showed association with HLA alleles at 0.05 false discovery rate. A later analysis revealed that TCR association rates differed between HLA loci, peaking at DRB1 and bottoming out at HLA-C. It was reported that TCR beta sequences correctly inferred the HLA-A and HLA-B alleles for most subjects.

Of note for this clone: Its antigen is unknown.

Amplification used 60 Vbeta primers and 13 Jbeta primers. The protocol was immunoSEQ multiplex PCR, while the TCRdb copy is restricted to in-frame clones and leaves out a portion. The table records about 62,000 clones, over 75% of them present only once. The CDR3 is 18 amino acids. Germline lookup yields CDR1 GTSNPN and CDR2 SVGIG (reference sequence). J gave up 6 bases and V 0 bases, and 18 bases lay outside the gene matches. This chain joins TRBV30 and TRBJ1-2, with 8 bases matching TRBD1. The receptor was isolated from a man between 18 and 35 years old in good health and CMV-seronegative. Sequenced: PBMCs. The CDR3 DNA is TGTGCCTGGAGTGTAGGAGTCCCCGGGACAGGCCGATGGAATGGCTACACCTTC. This encodes CAWSVGVPGTGRWNGYTF.